These 18 T cell receptor beta chains originate from one sample sequenced in a study of regulatory T cells in long-lasting Graves disease. Time point described: newly diagnosed GD, antithyroid drugs for less than 3 months. RNA extracted from PBMCs served as the sequencing template. TCR beta libraries were built with iRepertoire HTBI primers and Arm-PCR of CDR3 regions. TCRdb recomputed calls from the multiplex PCR reads with MiXCR, one row per CDR3 protein. The sample carries about 520,000 distinct CDR3 sequences, around 12% recorded once. These data were also filed under a second study, of T cells in Graves' hyperthyroidism and ophthalmopathy.

The material sequenced was peripheral blood mononuclear cells (PBMCs), taken at new diagnosis, from a patient treated with antithyroid drugs. All receptors derive from a woman aged 25 to 39 with Graves disease.

This clonotype has a count of ten or more. The rearrangement joins TRBV6-2 or TRBV6-3 to TRBJ1-5; 8 bases match TRBD1. V shed 5 bases and J 4 bases; nucleotides not matched to a gene: 4. The germline gives CDR1 MNHEY, CDR2 SVGEGT. There are 14 residues in the CDR3. The CDR3 here is CASSNRDRNQPQHF. CDR3 DNA sequence: TGTGCCAGCAGTAACCGGGACAGGAATCAGCCCCAGCATTTT.

Only a few counts were recorded for this clonotype. The genes are TRBV2 and TRBJ2-6; TRBD1 aligns across 7 bases. J lost 2 bases, V lost 7 bases, and 14 bases had no gene match. The CDR3 is 18 residues long. Germline CDR1 and CDR2: SNHLY and FYNNEI. CDR3 in DNA: TGTGCCAGCACCCGAGACAGGGTTGGCCCCGCTGGGGCCAACGTCCTGACTTTC. As protein: CASTRDRVGPAGANVLTF.

The table lists this clonotype with a few counts. A clone one base away is much larger, so this may be a read error. The rearrangement joins TRBV11-2 to TRBJ1-1; D call uncertain. The J call is in doubt because the DNA end fits TRBJ1-6 better. The germline CDR1 and CDR2 sequences are SGHAT and FQNNGV. This CDR3 has 13 amino acids. CDR3 protein: CASSLDRWSSLHF. CDR3 DNA: TGTGCCAGCAGCTTAGATCGGTGGTCATCCCTCCACTTT.

J is TRBJ2-5 and V is TRBV19; D may correspond to TRBD1 or TRBD2 (5 bases each). Germline values: CDR1 LNHDA, CDR2 SQIVND (reference sequence). The CDR3 length is 16 residues. The V end lost 5 bases, the J end lost 5 bases, and 21 bases lay between the germline ends. The chain's CDR3 is CASSLFWGTDPETQYF. The CDR3 bases are TGTGCCAGTAGTCTATTTTGGGGGACGGACCCGGAGACCCAGTACTTC.

In this sample, this clonotype turned up many times. V gene TRBV10-1 combines with J gene TRBJ2-1; D may be TRBD1 or TRBD2 (5 bases each). The V end lost 5 bases, the J end lost 7 bases, and 12 bases lay between the germline ends. CDR1 and CDR2 (germline): WNHNN, SYGVQD (reference sequence). The CDR3 sequence is 13 residues long. The CDR3 nucleotides are TGCGCCAGCAGTCACCGGGACCGAAATGAGCAGTTCTTC. Translated, it gives CASSHRDRNEQFF.

This clonotype was seen many times. The chain links TRBV6-2 or TRBV6-3 to TRBJ2-7, with 7 bases lining up with TRBD2. Germline CDR1 is MNHEY and CDR2 is SVGEGT. The CDR3 totals 12 residues. J gave up 5 bases and V 8 bases, and 6 bases lay outside the gene matches. CDR3 residues: CASGGGGHEQYF. The CDR3 DNA reads as TGTGCCAGCGGGGGGGGAGGCCACGAGCAGTACTTC.

With regard to this clonotype: Because it lacks the conserved phenylalanine or tryptophan at the end, this CDR3 is likely a read error. This rearrangement joins TRBV24-1 to TRBJ1-5, with 7 bases identical to TRBD1. V was clipped by 9 bases and J by 0 bases; unmatched bases: 1. From germline, CDR1 is KGHDR and CDR2 SFDVKD. The CDR3 extends over 13 amino acids. The CDR3 is CATGDSSNQPQHS. The CDR3 bases are TGTGCCACCGGGGACAGTAGCAATCAGCCCCAGCATTCT.

This clonotype was observed at least ten times. The CDR3 sequence: CASSLGGWETQYF. CDR3 in DNA: TGTGCCAGCAGCTTGGGGGGCTGGGAGACCCAGTACTTC. The chain joins TRBV5-5 to TRBJ2-5; a possible D gene is TRBD1 (5 bases). The CDR3 sequence is 13 residues long. Germline values: CDR1 SGHKS, CDR2 YYEKEE (reference sequence). Trimming pared 0 bases from V and 5 bases from J, leaving 8 bases between.

V gene TRBV19 combines with J gene TRBJ2-1; 8 bases line up with TRBD2. V was clipped by 6 bases and J by 4 bases; unmatched bases: 11. CDR1 is LNHDA and CDR2 is SQIVND in the germline V gene (reference sequence). The CDR3 length is 16 residues. The CDR3 coding sequence is TGTGCCAGTAGCGGGGTTGGCGGGGGGAGGTACAATGAGCAGTTCTTC. Residues: CASSGVGGGRYNEQFF.

This clonotype was found many times. The J gene is TRBJ2-5, the V gene TRBV6-1; D remains ambiguous. V shed 5 bases and J shed 5 bases, with 15 bases lying between them. The CDR3 loop spans 14 amino acids. Per the germline V gene, CDR1 is MNHNS and CDR2 is SASEGT. The CDR3 DNA reads TGTGCCAGCAGTCCCAAAGTGGCCCAGGAGACCCAGTACTTC. Protein: CASSPKVAQETQYF.

This clonotype was counted at least ten times. The chain employs TRBV3-1 and TRBJ1-4, with D possibly being TRBD1 (5 bases). Germline V gene data show CDR1 as LGHDT and CDR2 as YNNKEL (reference sequence). V lost 1 base to trimming and J lost 11 bases, with 20 bases between them. There are 16 residues in the CDR3. This chain's CDR3 is CASSQAGAGPIAKLFF. The CDR3 bases are TGTGCCAGCAGCCAAGCCGGAGCGGGACCCATTGCTAAACTGTTTTTT.

This clonotype was detected ten times or more. The chain links TRBV6-1 to TRBJ1-1, with D maybe TRBD1 (5 bases). The CDR3 extends over 14 amino acids. Trimming took 1 base from V and 4 from J, leaving 10 bases between them. Per the germline V gene, CDR1 is MNHNS and CDR2 is SASEGT. The CDR3 DNA reads as TGTGCCAGCAGTGAAGTGGGGGAATCCACTGAAGCTTTCTTT. It encodes CASSEVGESTEAFF.

At least ten counts were recorded for this clonotype. The V gene is TRBV12-3 or TRBV12-4, the J gene TRBJ2-2; 14 positions agree with TRBD2. V dropped 6 bases and J dropped 3; count of bases not matched to a gene: 6. The CDR3 has 17 residues. This CDR3 is CASRRLAGGPYTGELFF. The DNA of the CDR3 is TGTGCCAGCAGGCGACTAGCGGGAGGGCCATACACCGGGGAGCTGTTTTTT.

In regard to this clonotype: With a much larger clone just one base away, this may be a read error. The rearrangement uses TRBV13 and TRBJ1-4; D uncertain. The CDR3 runs to 13 residues. Germline V gives CDR1 PRHDT, CDR2 FYEKMQ (reference sequence). CDR3 nucleotides: TGTGCCAGCAGTCGGAGGGTAGTAGAAAAACCGTTTTTT. Amino acids: CASSRRVVEKPFF.

This clonotype was detected many times. This rearrangement joins TRBV6-2 or TRBV6-3 to TRBJ2-7, with TRBD2 as a possible D gene (6 bases). The CDR3 totals 14 residues. V lost 6 bases and J lost 2, with 14 bases in between. Germline CDR1 is MNHEY and CDR2 is SVGEGT. The CDR3 DNA is TGTGCCAGCAGAACTGGACCGGGGGCCTACGAGCAGTACTTC. This codes for CASRTGPGAYEQYF.

In its sample, this clonotype was seen many times. This chain links TRBV6-2 or TRBV6-3 with TRBJ1-1, with D unresolved. Germline V lookup: CDR1 MNHEY, CDR2 SVGEGT. This CDR3 has 15 residues. The V end lost 5 bases, the J end lost 1 base, and 14 bases lay between the germline ends. In DNA form, the CDR3 reads TGTGCCAGCAGTCGACACGTCCGGACGAACACTGAAGCTTTCTTT. Amino acids: CASSRHVRTNTEAFF.

This clonotype was observed many times. The J gene is TRBJ1-2, the V gene TRBV28; 7 nucleotides match TRBD1. CDR3 length: 15 amino acids. The germline CDR1 and CDR2 sequences are MDHEN and SYDVKM. Trimming took 6 bases from V and 3 from J; bases not matched to a gene: 10. The CDR3 is CASSAAGGTDYGYTF. The CDR3 DNA sequence: TGTGCCAGCAGCGCGGCCGGGGGGACAGACTATGGCTACACCTTC.

This clonotype was counted at least ten times. The chain recombines TRBV7-9 with TRBJ1-1, with 7 bases fitting TRBD1. Per germline, CDR1 SEHNR and CDR2 FQNEAQ (reference sequence). There are 14 residues in the CDR3. V was clipped by 4 bases and J by 5 bases; unmatched bases: 7. The CDR3 spells CASSSTGLRTEAFF. In nucleotides, the CDR3 is TGTGCCAGCAGCTCGACAGGGTTGAGGACTGAAGCTTTCTTT.